These T cell receptor beta chains were read from a single sample in a study of siplizumab effects on memory and regulatory T cells. Method: immunoSEQ multiplex PCR; TCRdb's copy keeps in-frame clones and lacks some. The data show 80,000 to 130,000 clones, 91% seen once. The sequenced sample was CD4+ T cells sorted from blood. The receptors shown here come from a human donor in good health. Some clones in this sample may be carry-over from other donors' samples. The CDR3 runs from the conserved cysteine through the conserved F or W. D genes are given only for firm matches. Not every row has a clone size; where given, it reads once, few, many or a size class.

D gene: .; J gene: TRBJ1-5; V gene: TRBV2; CDR3 length: 15; clone size: .; CDR3 DNA: TGTGCCAGCAGCATTCACGATCCGGTCGTGTACGCCCAGCATTTT; CDR3 protein: CASSIHDPVVYAQHF
D gene: .; J gene: TRBJ2-3; V gene: TRBV10-3; CDR3 length: 15; clone size: .; CDR3 DNA: TGTGCCATCAGAGCAGGGGACGGATCCACAGATACGCAGTATTTT; CDR3 protein: CAIRAGDGSTDTQYF
D gene: .; J gene: TRBJ1-2; V gene: TRBV6-1; CDR3 length: 14; clone size: .; CDR3 DNA: TGTGCCAGCAGTGAGGCGACAGAAAACTATGGCTACACCTTC; CDR3 protein: CASSEATENYGYTF
D gene: TRBD2; J gene: TRBJ2-7; V gene: TRBV18; CDR3 length: 15; clone size: .; CDR3 DNA: TGTGCCAGCTCACCACGAGCGGGAGGGTTATACGAGCAGTACTTC; CDR3 protein: CASSPRAGGLYEQYF
D gene: .; J gene: TRBJ2-2; V gene: TRBV5-1; CDR3 length: 15; clone size: .; CDR3 DNA: TGCGCCAGCAGCTTTTCAGGGACGAACACCGGGGAGCTGTTTTTT; CDR3 protein: CASSFSGTNTGELFF
D gene: .; J gene: TRBJ2-7; V gene: TRBV27; CDR3 length: 12; clone size: .; CDR3 DNA: TGTGCCAGCAGTTTTAGAGGGTCCGAGCAGTACTTC; CDR3 protein: CASSFRGSEQYF
D gene: .; J gene: TRBJ2-3; V gene: TRBV27; CDR3 length: 16; clone size: .; CDR3 DNA: TGTGCCAGCAGTTTATTTGATGGAGGGAACACAGATACGCAGTATTTT; CDR3 protein: CASSLFDGGNTDTQYF
D gene: .; J gene: TRBJ2-7; V gene: TRBV27; CDR3 length: 19; clone size: .; CDR3 DNA: TGTGCCACCGCGAGTTGGTTGGTGGGCGGCCGTCCACCATCCTACGAGCAGTACTTC; CDR3 protein: CATASWLVGGRPPSYEQYF
D gene: TRBD2; J gene: TRBJ2-5; V gene: TRBV29-1; CDR3 length: 15; clone size: .; CDR3 DNA: TGCAGCGTTGATACGGCTAGCGGGGGACAAGAGACCCAGTACTTC; CDR3 protein: CSVDTASGGQETQYF
D gene: TRBD2; J gene: TRBJ2-4; V gene: TRBV7-9; CDR3 length: 16; clone size: .; CDR3 DNA: TGTGCCAGCAGCTTAGGGTGGGAGGGAGTCAAAAACATTCAGTACTTC; CDR3 protein: CASSLGWEGVKNIQYF
D gene: .; J gene: TRBJ2-2; V gene: TRBV19; CDR3 length: 11; clone size: .; CDR3 DNA: TGTGCCAGTAGTTCAAGACTAGAGCTGTTTTTT; CDR3 protein: CASSSRLELFF
D gene: .; J gene: TRBJ1-1; V gene: TRBV21-1; CDR3 length: 15; clone size: .; CDR3 DNA: TGTGCCAGCAGCAAAGTAACAGGGGGACACACTGAAGCTTTCTTT; CDR3 protein: CASSKVTGGHTEAFF
D gene: .; J gene: TRBJ2-3; V gene: TRBV7-2; CDR3 length: 16; clone size: .; CDR3 DNA: TGTGCCAGCAGCTTAGTTTATTCCGGGGCGGGAGATACGCAGTATTTT; CDR3 protein: CASSLVYSGAGDTQYF
D gene: TRBD2; J gene: TRBJ2-2; V gene: TRBV10-1; CDR3 length: 18; clone size: .; CDR3 DNA: TGCGCCAGCAGTGCTGTGACTAGCGGGAGGGCCGGGACCGGGGAGCTGTTTTTT; CDR3 protein: CASSAVTSGRAGTGELFF
D gene: .; J gene: TRBJ1-1; V gene: TRBV2; CDR3 length: 16; clone size: .; CDR3 DNA: TGTGCCACACGAGGGGCAGGGAGTCAAAAAAGAACTGAAGCTTTCTTT; CDR3 protein: CATRGAGSQKRTEAFF
D gene: TRBD1; J gene: TRBJ2-2; V gene: TRBV7-9; CDR3 length: 18; clone size: once; CDR3 DNA: TGTGCCAGCAGCCAAGGGACAGGGGGCCTCGCGAACACCGGGGAGCTGTTTTTT; CDR3 protein: CASSQGTGGLANTGELFF
D gene: TRBD2; J gene: TRBJ2-1; V gene: TRBV19; CDR3 length: 15; clone size: .; CDR3 DNA: TGTGCCAGTAGTACCGCCGGGACTAGACACAATGAGCAGTTCTTC; CDR3 protein: CASSTAGTRHNEQFF
D gene: .; J gene: TRBJ2-1; V gene: TRBV7-9; CDR3 length: 14; clone size: .; CDR3 DNA: TGTGCCAGCAGCTTAGGTTCCCTAGCGAACGAGCAGTTCTTC; CDR3 protein: CASSLGSLANEQFF
D gene: .; J gene: TRBJ2-1; V gene: TRBV7-6; CDR3 length: 11; clone size: .; CDR3 DNA: TGTGCCAGCAGCTTAAACAATGAGCAGTTCTTC; CDR3 protein: CASSLNNEQFF
D gene: .; J gene: TRBJ1-1; V gene: TRBV28; CDR3 length: 13; clone size: once; CDR3 DNA: TGTGCCAGCAGTTTTGGCGTTGGCGCTGAAGCTTTCTTT; CDR3 protein: CASSFGVGAEAFF
D gene: TRBD2; J gene: TRBJ2-5; V gene: TRBV28; CDR3 length: 14; clone size: .; CDR3 DNA: TGTGCCAGCAGTTTGGCTAGCGGGAGGGAGACCCAGTACTTC; CDR3 protein: CASSLASGRETQYF
D gene: TRBD2; J gene: TRBJ2-1; V gene: TRBV10-3; CDR3 length: 16; clone size: .; CDR3 DNA: TGTGCCATCAGCCCTCTTGCGGGAGAGGGCTACAATGAGCAGTTCTTC; CDR3 protein: CAISPLAGEGYNEQFF
D gene: .; J gene: TRBJ1-1; V gene: TRBV5-1; CDR3 length: 14; clone size: .; CDR3 DNA: TGCGCCAGCAGCCCCCAACAGGGAAGCCCTGAAGCTTTCTTT; CDR3 protein: CASSPQQGSPEAFF
D gene: .; J gene: TRBJ2-7; V gene: TRBV19; CDR3 length: 17; clone size: .; CDR3 DNA: TGTGCCAGTAGATCAAGGGGGCCCGGGACTAGAATCTACGAGCAGTACTTC; CDR3 protein: CASRSRGPGTRIYEQYF
D gene: TRBD1; J gene: TRBJ1-3; V gene: TRBV19; CDR3 length: 16; clone size: .; CDR3 DNA: TGTGCCAGTAGTTTTGGACAGGGACTATCTGGAAACACCATATATTTT; CDR3 protein: CASSFGQGLSGNTIYF
D gene: .; J gene: TRBJ1-3; V gene: TRBV7-9; CDR3 length: 15; clone size: .; CDR3 DNA: TGTGCCAGCAGCTTATGGGACAAGAAAGGAAACACCATATATTTT; CDR3 protein: CASSLWDKKGNTIYF
D gene: TRBD1; J gene: TRBJ2-2; V gene: TRBV28; CDR3 length: 16; clone size: .; CDR3 DNA: TGTGCCAGCAGTTTAGGGGGACAGGGGATAACCGGGGAGCTGTTTTTT; CDR3 protein: CASSLGGQGITGELFF
D gene: .; J gene: TRBJ2-2; V gene: TRBV7-3; CDR3 length: 13; clone size: .; CDR3 DNA: TGTGCCAGCTCAGCGGCGAACACCGGGGAGCTGTTTTTT; CDR3 protein: CASSAANTGELFF
D gene: .; J gene: TRBJ2-3; V gene: TRBV6-1; CDR3 length: 14; clone size: .; CDR3 DNA: TGTGCCAGCAGTGATTTGGTAGTCACAAATACGCAGTATTTT; CDR3 protein: CASSDLVVTNTQYF
D gene: TRBD1; J gene: TRBJ2-2; V gene: TRBV11-3; CDR3 length: 15; clone size: .; CDR3 DNA: TGTGCCAGCAGTGTAACAGGGGGCTTATCCGGGGAGCTGTTTTTT; CDR3 protein: CASSVTGGLSGELFF
D gene: TRBD2; J gene: TRBJ2-3; V gene: TRBV11-2; CDR3 length: 15; clone size: .; CDR3 DNA: TGTGCCAGCAGCTCGCTAGCGGGAATGTTGGATACGCAGTATTTT; CDR3 protein: CASSSLAGMLDTQYF
D gene: .; J gene: TRBJ2-3; V gene: TRBV29-1; CDR3 length: 13; clone size: .; CDR3 DNA: TGCAGCGTGAAGGCGGTGAGCACAGATACGCAGTATTTT; CDR3 protein: CSVKAVSTDTQYF
D gene: TRBD1; J gene: TRBJ1-1; V gene: TRBV7-9; CDR3 length: 14; clone size: .; CDR3 DNA: TGTGCCAGCAGCTTACAGGGGGCGAGCACTGAAGCTTTCTTT; CDR3 protein: CASSLQGASTEAFF
D gene: .; J gene: TRBJ2-5; V gene: TRBV5-6; CDR3 length: 12; clone size: .; CDR3 DNA: TGTGCCAGCAGCTTGGTGGCGGAAACGCAGTACTTC; CDR3 protein: CASSLVAETQYF
D gene: .; J gene: TRBJ2-5; V gene: TRBV28; CDR3 length: 12; clone size: .; CDR3 DNA: TGTGCCAGCAGTTTATCGGCAGAGACCCAGTACTTC; CDR3 protein: CASSLSAETQYF
D gene: .; J gene: TRBJ1-3; V gene: TRBV4-2; CDR3 length: 14; clone size: .; CDR3 DNA: TGTGCCAGCAGCCAAGAAAAGGCTGGAAACACCATATATTTT; CDR3 protein: CASSQEKAGNTIYF
D gene: .; J gene: TRBJ2-2; V gene: TRBV10-3; CDR3 length: 15; clone size: .; CDR3 DNA: TGTGCCATCAGTGAGTGGGGTGCGAACACCGGGGAGCTGTTTTTT; CDR3 protein: CAISEWGANTGELFF
D gene: TRBD2; J gene: TRBJ2-3; V gene: TRBV6-1; CDR3 length: 17; clone size: .; CDR3 DNA: TGTGCCAGCAGTGAAGTGTCCCTAGCGGGAAGCACAGATACGCAGTATTTT; CDR3 protein: CASSEVSLAGSTDTQYF
D gene: .; J gene: TRBJ1-1; V gene: TRBV5-4; CDR3 length: 15; clone size: .; CDR3 DNA: TGTGCCAGCAGCTTGGATTCGCGGACACACACTGAAGCTTTCTTT; CDR3 protein: CASSLDSRTHTEAFF
D gene: .; J gene: TRBJ1-2; V gene: TRBV19; CDR3 length: 15; clone size: .; CDR3 DNA: TGTGCCAGTAGTATAGATAGCGGGTCCAACTATGGCTACACCTTC; CDR3 protein: CASSIDSGSNYGYTF